Listed below are T cell receptor beta chains from one sample, sequenced in a study of beta chain features in type 1 diabetes. Clones were sequenced by immunoSEQ multiplex PCR, and TCRdb holds only the in-frame ones, with some missing. The data show roughly 220,000 clones, 15% to 20% seen once. Sequencing input: naive CD4+ T cells from blood. The receptor source for this set is a man aged 25 to 40 with type 1 diabetes. CDR3s include the opening cysteine and the closing phenylalanine or tryptophan. Fields, in order: V gene, clone size, D gene, J gene, CDR3 DNA, CDR3 protein. D genes are given only for firm matches. The size entry is marked missing in some rows and otherwise reads once, few, many or a size class.

TRBV5-1	NA	NA	TRBJ2-7	TGCGCCAGCAGCTTGGAGGCAGGGATGATCCGCGAGCAGTACTTC	CASSLEAGMIREQYF
TRBV10-3	NA	NA	TRBJ1-2	TGTGCCATCAGTGAGAGATCACAGGGTGGGGCTAACTATGGCTACACCTTC	CAISERSQGGANYGYTF
TRBV7-9	NA	TRBD1	TRBJ2-7	TGTGCCAGCAGCTTCCGGACAGGGGGTAGCGGCGAGCAGTACTTC	CASSFRTGGSGEQYF
TRBV28	NA	NA	TRBJ2-7	TGTGCCAGCAGTTTATTACATGGGGAGCAGTACTTC	CASSLLHGEQYF
TRBV7-2	few	NA	TRBJ1-5	TGTGCCAGCAGCTTAAATAGCAATCAGCCCCAGCATTTT	CASSLNSNQPQHF
TRBV29-1	NA	NA	TRBJ1-2	TGCAGCGTTGAAGATGGACGGCCGTTCTTC	CSVEDGRPFF
TRBV28	few	TRBD2	TRBJ2-3	TGTGCCAGCAGTTTAGTGAGCGGGGATATCACAGATACGCAGTATTTT	CASSLVSGDITDTQYF
TRBV11-2	NA	NA	TRBJ2-5	TGTGCCAGCAGCTTTTTTGAGGGTATAGGGACCCAGTACTTC	CASSFFEGIGTQYF
TRBV5-1	NA	NA	TRBJ2-7	TGCGCCAGCAGCTTGCTCGGTGACAACGAGCAGTACTTC	CASSLLGDNEQYF
TRBV14	once	TRBD2	TRBJ2-7	TGTGCCAGCAGCTTCCGGACTAGCGGCCCCTACGAGCAGTACTTC	CASSFRTSGPYEQYF
TRBV29-1	NA	NA	TRBJ1-1	TGCAGCGTTTCGAGCAGGCTGAGGAACACTGAAGCTTTCTTT	CSVSSRLRNTEAFF
TRBV7-2	few	TRBD1	TRBJ2-3	TGTGCCAGCAGCGTCCCGACAGGGGCAGATACGCAGTATTTT	CASSVPTGADTQYF
TRBV5-1	few	NA	TRBJ2-4	TGCGCCAGCACCGAGGGGTTAGCCAAAAACATTCAGTACTTC	CASTEGLAKNIQYF
TRBV2	few	NA	TRBJ2-4	TGTGCCACCTCGGGACTAGCCAAAAACATTCAGTACTTC	CATSGLAKNIQYF
TRBV5-1	few	NA	TRBJ2-7	TGCGCCAGCAGCTTGAACTACGAGCAGTACTTC	CASSLNYEQYF
TRBV18	NA	TRBD2	TRBJ2-3	TGTGCCAGCTCACCGGGACTAGCGGGGACGGGCACAGATACGCAGTATTTT	CASSPGLAGTGTDTQYF
TRBV9	few	TRBD1	TRBJ2-5	TGTGCCAGCAGCGTTACAGGGGGCCGACAAGAGACCCAGTACTTC	CASSVTGGRQETQYF
TRBV6-5	NA	NA	TRBJ2-5	TGTGCCAGCAGCGTATGGGAAGGGGGTGAGACCCAGTACTTC	CASSVWEGGETQYF
TRBV9	few	NA	TRBJ2-2	TGTGCCAGCAGCGTAGTAACTGGGGAGCTGTTTTTT	CASSVVTGELFF
TRBV11-1	NA	TRBD1	TRBJ2-1	TGTGCCAGCAGCTTTCAGGGGGACAGGGTTTACCTTGAGCAGTTCTTC	CASSFQGDRVYLEQFF
TRBV29-1	few	TRBD2	TRBJ2-5	TGCAGCGTGGCCCCACTAGCGGGAGTCCGGGAGACCCAGTACTTC	CSVAPLAGVRETQYF
TRBV30	NA	NA	TRBJ1-2	TGTGCCTGGATGGTTTACTATGGCTACACCTTC	CAWMVYYGYTF
TRBV27	NA	TRBD1	TRBJ2-3	TGTGCCAGCCGGGACAGGGGTAGCACAGATACGCAGTATTTT	CASRDRGSTDTQYF
TRBV15	few	TRBD1	TRBJ2-7	TGTGCCACCAGGCCCGACCGGGACAGAGCCTACGAGCAGTACTTC	CATRPDRDRAYEQYF
TRBV4-1	few	NA	TRBJ2-5	TGCGCCAGCAGCCGATCCGGGACAACCCAAGAGACCCAGTACTTC	CASSRSGTTQETQYF
TRBV28	NA	NA	TRBJ1-2	TGTGCCAGCAGTTTCGGACAGAACTATGGCTACACCTTC	CASSFGQNYGYTF
TRBV7-2	NA	TRBD2	TRBJ2-7	TGTGCCAGCAGCTTAAGCGGGAGCTACGAGCAGTACTTC	CASSLSGSYEQYF
TRBV7-2	NA	NA	TRBJ2-1	TGTGCCAGCAGCTTCCGGAGTCAATGGGATGAGCAGTTCTTC	CASSFRSQWDEQFF
TRBV5-1	few	TRBD2	TRBJ2-5	TGCGCCAGCAGCTTGGGAGCGGGAGGGCCGCTAGAGACCCAGTACTTC	CASSLGAGGPLETQYF
TRBV7-2	NA	NA	TRBJ2-5	TGTGCCAGCGGACTGAAGGTTTCTCGTCAAGAGACCCAGTACTTC	CASGLKVSRQETQYF
TRBV30	few	NA	TRBJ1-1	TGTGCCTGGAGAAGGGGTCTTAGCACTGAAGCTTTCTTT	CAWRRGLSTEAFF
TRBV29-1	NA	NA	TRBJ2-2	TGCAGCGTTGTCTCCGCGAACACCGGGGAGCTGTTTTTT	CSVVSANTGELFF
TRBV9	NA	NA	TRBJ2-3	TGTGCCAGCAGCCTCCTGGACTTCTCCACAGATACGCAGTATTTT	CASSLLDFSTDTQYF
TRBV7-9	NA	TRBD2	TRBJ2-3	TGTGCCAGCAGCGGACGGTGGCTAGCGGGAGATAACACAGATACGCAGTATTTT	CASSGRWLAGDNTDTQYF
TRBV2	few	NA	TRBJ2-1	TGTGCCAGCAGGGAAGGTCTCACGAATGAGCAGTTCTTC	CASREGLTNEQFF
TRBV29-1	NA	NA	TRBJ1-2	TGCAGCGTTAGTGGCAGGCAAACGGGTGGCTACACCTTC	CSVSGRQTGGYTF
TRBV23-1	NA	NA	TRBJ2-7	TGCGCCAGCAGCCATTGGCCCTTGTGGGGGCAATACCTCCTCTACGAGCAGTACTTC	CASSHWPLWGQYLLYEQYF
TRBV29-1	NA	NA	TRBJ2-3	TGCAGCGTTAACCATAGACTGCTCACAGATACGCAGTATTTT	CSVNHRLLTDTQYF
TRBV7-9	few	NA	TRBJ2-5	TGTGCCAGCAACTACTTCGGGGCGGAGACCCAGTACTTC	CASNYFGAETQYF
TRBV7-9	few	NA	TRBJ1-1	TGTGCCAGCAGCTGGACAGAGAACACTGAAGCTTTCTTT	CASSWTENTEAFF
TRBV29-1	NA	TRBD1	TRBJ2-6	TGCAGCGGATGGACAGGGCCCGGGGCCAACGTCCTGACTTTC	CSGWTGPGANVLTF
TRBV7-2	few	NA	TRBJ2-7	TGTGCCAGCATTCTTGGGGGCGGGTACGAGCAGTACTTC	CASILGGGYEQYF
TRBV30	NA	TRBD2	TRBJ2-1	TGTGCCTGGAGCATATGGGAGGCGGGAGGAAAAAACAATGAGCAGTTCTTC	CAWSIWEAGGKNNEQFF
TRBV5-1	few	TRBD1	TRBJ2-3	TGCGCCAGCAGCTTGGCCGGGACAGGGGCCCTCACAGATACGCAGTATTTT	CASSLAGTGALTDTQYF
TRBV6-1	few	TRBD2	TRBJ2-1	TGTGCCAACAAACTAGCGGGAGCTCATGAGCAGTTCTTC	CANKLAGAHEQFF
TRBV9	NA	TRBD2	TRBJ2-1	TGTGCCAGCAGCGTTGGACTAGCGGGAGTCCACGAGGAGCAGTTCTTC	CASSVGLAGVHEEQFF
TRBV15	few	NA	TRBJ2-1	TGTGCCACCAGCCCCCGGTCGAGCGGAGCCTCCTACAATGAGCAGTTCTTC	CATSPRSSGASYNEQFF
TRBV29-1	few	TRBD2	TRBJ2-3	TGCAGCTCAAGCGCGGCGGGAGGTGGCACAGATACGCAGTATTTT	CSSSAAGGGTDTQYF
TRBV29-1	few	NA	TRBJ2-1	TGCAGCGTTGGAAACAATGAGCAGTTCTTC	CSVGNNEQFF
TRBV5-4	few	NA	TRBJ2-7	TGTGCCAGCAGCCCTAGCGGCGGGTTGGGGGCGGACGAGCAGTACTTC	CASSPSGGLGADEQYF
TRBV7-9	NA	TRBD2	TRBJ2-3	TGTGCCAGCAGCCCCTCGGGGGGAGATACGCAGTATTTT	CASSPSGGDTQYF